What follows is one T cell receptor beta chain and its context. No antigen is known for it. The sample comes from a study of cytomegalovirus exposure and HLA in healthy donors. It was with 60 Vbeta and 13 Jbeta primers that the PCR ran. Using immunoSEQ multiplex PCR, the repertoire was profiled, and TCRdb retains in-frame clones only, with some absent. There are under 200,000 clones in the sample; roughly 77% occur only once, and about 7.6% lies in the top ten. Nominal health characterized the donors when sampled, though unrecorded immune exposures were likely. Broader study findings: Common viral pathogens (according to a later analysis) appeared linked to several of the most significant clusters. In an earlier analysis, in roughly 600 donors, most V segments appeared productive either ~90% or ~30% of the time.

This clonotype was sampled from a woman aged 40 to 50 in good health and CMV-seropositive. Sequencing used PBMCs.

The CDR3 loop reads CASSLSGPSGSTDTQYF. The DNA of the CDR3 is TGTGCCAGCAGCCTCTCCGGGCCTAGCGGAAGCACAGATACGCAGTATTTT. The V gene is TRBV7-3, the J gene TRBJ2-3, with 7 positions matching TRBD2. Germline CDR1 is SGHTA and CDR2 is FQGTGA. The CDR3 has 17 residues. Trimming took 5 bases from V and 0 from J; bases not matched to a gene: 11.